This T cell receptor beta chain was captured by sequencing in a study of neoadjuvant nivolumab and ipilimumab in lung cancer. The repertoire was sequenced with immunoSEQ multiplex PCR; TCRdb's copy has only in-frame clones and lacks some. The data contain over 25,000 clones, 60% to 85% of them seen just once; the ten biggest clones take up 18%. Findings of the study overall: Resected-tumor TCR richness correlated positively with pretherapy blood richness. Only a small number of samples underwent TCR sequencing.

Trimming took off 6 bases at V and 7 bases at J, with 19 bases between the two ends. Germline CDR1 reads MNHEY; CDR2 reads SVGAGI. CDR3 length equals 15 residues. Worth noting for this clone: The antigen is undetermined.

This clonotype was sampled from an adult with non-small cell lung cancer. Sequencing used tumor tissue, obtained after neoadjuvant nivolumab, alone or with ipilimumab, at or shortly before surgery. The J gene is TRBJ2-1, the V gene TRBV6-5; D tentatively reads TRBD1 or TRBD2 (6 bases each). The CDR3 spells CASSKGGNAGNEQFF. The CDR3, as DNA: TGTGCCAGCAGCAAAGGGGGGAACGCAGGGAATGAGCAGTTCTTC.